This T cell receptor (beta chain) was observed in a study of shared clonotypes between healthy human individuals. Study-wide results and caveats: Clonotypes that were shared across a handful of donors made up around 4.6% of naive CD4 clonotypes.

V was clipped by 3 bases and J by 6 bases, with 9 bases between them. Per germline, CDR1 SEHNR and CDR2 FQNEAQ (reference sequence). The CDR3 is made up of 12 amino acids. The protocol was immunoSEQ multiplex PCR, while the TCRdb copy is restricted to in-frame clones and leaves out a portion. The sample shows about 690,000 clones, roughly 87% of them seen only once. Everyone who donated was a Caucasian adult who lived in Nashville, Tennessee. Combining CD45RO+ cells with CCR7-negative CD45RA+ TemRA cells gave CD8 memory. Regarding this clone: Its target is not known.

The TCR sequence derives from a man younger than 35 in good health. Some clones in this sample may be carry-over from other donors' samples. Sequenced material: memory CD8+ T cells from PBMCs. Regarding subset: CD45RO+ cells pooled with CCR7-negative TemRA cells. The chain employs TRBV7-9 and TRBJ2-7; D gene uncertain. In nucleotides, the CDR3 is TGTGCCAGCAGCTTCTCTTGGGGCGAGCAGTACTTC. Its translation is CASSFSWGEQYF. Using reference TRBV7-9 and TRBJ2-7 for the parts outside the CDR3, the full variable domain is DTGVSQNPRHKITKRGQNVTFRCDPISEHNRLYWYRQTLGQGPEFLTYFQNEAQLEKSRLLSDRFSAERPKGSFSTLEIQRTEQGDSAMYLCASSFSWGEQYFGPGTRLTVT.